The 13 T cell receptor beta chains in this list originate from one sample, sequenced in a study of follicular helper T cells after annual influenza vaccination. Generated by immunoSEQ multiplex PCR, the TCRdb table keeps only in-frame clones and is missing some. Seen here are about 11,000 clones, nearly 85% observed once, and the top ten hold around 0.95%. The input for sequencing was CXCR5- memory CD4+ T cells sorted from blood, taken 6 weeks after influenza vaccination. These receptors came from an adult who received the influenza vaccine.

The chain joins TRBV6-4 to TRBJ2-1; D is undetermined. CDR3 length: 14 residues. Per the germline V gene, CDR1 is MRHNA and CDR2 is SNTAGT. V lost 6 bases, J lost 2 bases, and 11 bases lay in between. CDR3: CASSQEATYNEQFF. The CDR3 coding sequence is TGTGCCAGCAGCCAGGAAGCGACCTACAATGAGCAGTTCTTC.

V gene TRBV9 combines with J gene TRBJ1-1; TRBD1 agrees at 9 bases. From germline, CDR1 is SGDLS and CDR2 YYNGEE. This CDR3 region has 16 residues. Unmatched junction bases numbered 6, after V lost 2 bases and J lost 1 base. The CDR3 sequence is CASSVGVGQGNTEAFF. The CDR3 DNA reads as TGTGCCAGCAGCGTTGGGGTGGGACAGGGGAACACTGAAGCTTTCTTT.

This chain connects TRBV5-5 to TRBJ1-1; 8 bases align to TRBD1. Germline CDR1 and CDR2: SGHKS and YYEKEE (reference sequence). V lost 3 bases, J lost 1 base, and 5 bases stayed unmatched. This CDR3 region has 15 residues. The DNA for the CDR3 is TGTGCCAGCAGCTCCGGACAGGGCCCGAACACTGAAGCTTTCTTT. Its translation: CASSSGQGPNTEAFF.

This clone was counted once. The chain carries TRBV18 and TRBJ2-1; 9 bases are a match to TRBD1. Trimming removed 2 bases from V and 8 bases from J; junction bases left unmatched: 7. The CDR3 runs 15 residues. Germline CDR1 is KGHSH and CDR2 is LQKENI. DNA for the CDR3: TGTGCCAGCTCACCAAAGACAGGGGGACACCATGAGCAGTTCTTC. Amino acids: CASSPKTGGHHEQFF.

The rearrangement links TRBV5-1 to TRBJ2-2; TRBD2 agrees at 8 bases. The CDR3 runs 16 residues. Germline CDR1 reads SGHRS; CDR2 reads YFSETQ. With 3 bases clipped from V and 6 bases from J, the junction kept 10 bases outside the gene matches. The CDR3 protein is CASSSGGPGRPGELFF. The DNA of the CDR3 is TGCGCCAGCAGCTCGGGGGGGCCTGGACGCCCCGGGGAGCTGTTTTTT. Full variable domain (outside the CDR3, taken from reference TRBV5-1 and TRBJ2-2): KAGVTQTPRYLIKTRGQQVTLSCSPISGHRSVSWYQQTPGQGLQFLFEYFSETQRNKGNFPGRFSGRQFSNSRSEMNVSTLELGDSALYLCASSSGGPGRPGELFFGEGSRLTVL.

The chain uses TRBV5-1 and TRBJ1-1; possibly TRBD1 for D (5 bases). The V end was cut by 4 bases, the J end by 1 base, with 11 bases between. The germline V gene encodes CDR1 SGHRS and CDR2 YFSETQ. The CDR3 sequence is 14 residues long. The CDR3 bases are TGCGCCAGCAGCGCAGGGACCTCGAACACTGAAGCTTTCTTT. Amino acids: CASSAGTSNTEAFF.

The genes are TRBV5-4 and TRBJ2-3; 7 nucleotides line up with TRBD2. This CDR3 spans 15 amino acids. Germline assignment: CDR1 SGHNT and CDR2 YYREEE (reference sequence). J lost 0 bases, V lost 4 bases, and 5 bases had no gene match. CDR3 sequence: CASSPGGASTDTQYF. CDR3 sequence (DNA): TGTGCCAGCAGCCCGGGGGGAGCTAGCACAGATACGCAGTATTTT.

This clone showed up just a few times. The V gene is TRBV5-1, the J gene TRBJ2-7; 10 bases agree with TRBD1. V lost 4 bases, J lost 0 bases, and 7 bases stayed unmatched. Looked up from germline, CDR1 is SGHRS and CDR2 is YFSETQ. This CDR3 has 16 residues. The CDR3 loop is CASSPTGQGDSYEQYF. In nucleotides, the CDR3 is TGCGCCAGCAGCCCCACCGGACAGGGGGACTCCTACGAGCAGTACTTC.

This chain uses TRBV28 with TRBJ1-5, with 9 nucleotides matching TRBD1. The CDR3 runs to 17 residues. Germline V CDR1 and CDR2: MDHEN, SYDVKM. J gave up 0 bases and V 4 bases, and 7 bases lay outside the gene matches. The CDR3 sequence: CASSSGQGVGSNQPQHF. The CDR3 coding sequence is TGTGCCAGCAGTTCGGGACAGGGAGTCGGTAGCAATCAGCCCCAGCATTTT. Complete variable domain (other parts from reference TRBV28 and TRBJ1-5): DVKVTQSSRYLVKRTGEKVFLECVQDMDHENMFWYRQDPGLGLRLIYFSYDVKMKEKGDIPEGYSVSREKKERFSLILESASTNQTSMYLCASSSGQGVGSNQPQHFGDGTRLSIL.

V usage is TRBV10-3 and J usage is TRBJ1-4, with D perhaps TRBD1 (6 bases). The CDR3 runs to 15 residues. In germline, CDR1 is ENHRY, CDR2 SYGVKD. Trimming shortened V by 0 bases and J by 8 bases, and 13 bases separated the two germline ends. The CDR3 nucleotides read TGTGCCATCAGTGAGTCGCAGCGGGGGCGCGAAAAACTGTTTTTT. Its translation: CAISESQRGREKLFF.

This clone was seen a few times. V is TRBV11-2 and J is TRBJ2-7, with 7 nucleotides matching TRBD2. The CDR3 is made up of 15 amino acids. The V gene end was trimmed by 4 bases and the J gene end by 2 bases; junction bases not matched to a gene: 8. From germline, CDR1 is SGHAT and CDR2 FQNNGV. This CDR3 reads CASSYRREATYEQYF. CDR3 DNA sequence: TGTGCCAGCAGCTACCGACGGGAGGCGACCTACGAGCAGTACTTC.

CDR3 protein: CASSAMGGSTDTQYF. Here the CDR3 DNA reads TGTGCCAGCAGTGCCATGGGGGGGAGCACAGATACGCAGTATTTT. The chain is built from TRBV28 and TRBJ2-3; 7 bases match TRBD2. Germline V gene data show CDR1 as MDHEN and CDR2 as SYDVKM. This CDR3 is built from 15 residues. V shed 5 bases, J shed 0 bases, and the junction held 5 bases outside the gene matches.

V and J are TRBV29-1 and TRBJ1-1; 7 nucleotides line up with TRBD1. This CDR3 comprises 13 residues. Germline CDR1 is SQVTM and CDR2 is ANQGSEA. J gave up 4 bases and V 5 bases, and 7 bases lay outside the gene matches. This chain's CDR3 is CSVTGDGGTEAFF. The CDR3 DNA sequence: TGCAGCGTTACAGGGGACGGGGGCACTGAAGCTTTCTTT.